This T cell receptor beta chain emerged from a study of T cells after yellow fever vaccination. Points from the study as a whole: Weaker, the secondary response peaked sooner, at day 5 versus 15.

Turning to this clonotype: Its antigen is unknown.

TCRdb reanalysed the 5' RACE reads using MiXCR and keeps one entry per CDR3 protein. In the table there are 450,000 to 550,000 distinct CDR3 sequences, roughly a fifth of which are singletons. Sequencing was performed on PBMCs, taken 15 days after the yellow fever booster vaccination. The sequence came from a man under 40 who received the YFV17D yellow fever vaccine.

This chain's CDR3 is CSAGGGQGFDTEAFF. CDR3 nucleotides: TGCAGTGCTGGGGGGGGGCAGGGGTTTGACACTGAAGCTTTCTTT. The chain uses TRBV20-1 and TRBJ1-1; TRBD1 might be the D (6 bases). Germline V lookup: CDR1 DFQATT, CDR2 SNEGSKA (reference sequence). Trimming removed 5 bases from V and 3 bases from J, with 19 bases in between. This CDR3 is 15 amino acids long.